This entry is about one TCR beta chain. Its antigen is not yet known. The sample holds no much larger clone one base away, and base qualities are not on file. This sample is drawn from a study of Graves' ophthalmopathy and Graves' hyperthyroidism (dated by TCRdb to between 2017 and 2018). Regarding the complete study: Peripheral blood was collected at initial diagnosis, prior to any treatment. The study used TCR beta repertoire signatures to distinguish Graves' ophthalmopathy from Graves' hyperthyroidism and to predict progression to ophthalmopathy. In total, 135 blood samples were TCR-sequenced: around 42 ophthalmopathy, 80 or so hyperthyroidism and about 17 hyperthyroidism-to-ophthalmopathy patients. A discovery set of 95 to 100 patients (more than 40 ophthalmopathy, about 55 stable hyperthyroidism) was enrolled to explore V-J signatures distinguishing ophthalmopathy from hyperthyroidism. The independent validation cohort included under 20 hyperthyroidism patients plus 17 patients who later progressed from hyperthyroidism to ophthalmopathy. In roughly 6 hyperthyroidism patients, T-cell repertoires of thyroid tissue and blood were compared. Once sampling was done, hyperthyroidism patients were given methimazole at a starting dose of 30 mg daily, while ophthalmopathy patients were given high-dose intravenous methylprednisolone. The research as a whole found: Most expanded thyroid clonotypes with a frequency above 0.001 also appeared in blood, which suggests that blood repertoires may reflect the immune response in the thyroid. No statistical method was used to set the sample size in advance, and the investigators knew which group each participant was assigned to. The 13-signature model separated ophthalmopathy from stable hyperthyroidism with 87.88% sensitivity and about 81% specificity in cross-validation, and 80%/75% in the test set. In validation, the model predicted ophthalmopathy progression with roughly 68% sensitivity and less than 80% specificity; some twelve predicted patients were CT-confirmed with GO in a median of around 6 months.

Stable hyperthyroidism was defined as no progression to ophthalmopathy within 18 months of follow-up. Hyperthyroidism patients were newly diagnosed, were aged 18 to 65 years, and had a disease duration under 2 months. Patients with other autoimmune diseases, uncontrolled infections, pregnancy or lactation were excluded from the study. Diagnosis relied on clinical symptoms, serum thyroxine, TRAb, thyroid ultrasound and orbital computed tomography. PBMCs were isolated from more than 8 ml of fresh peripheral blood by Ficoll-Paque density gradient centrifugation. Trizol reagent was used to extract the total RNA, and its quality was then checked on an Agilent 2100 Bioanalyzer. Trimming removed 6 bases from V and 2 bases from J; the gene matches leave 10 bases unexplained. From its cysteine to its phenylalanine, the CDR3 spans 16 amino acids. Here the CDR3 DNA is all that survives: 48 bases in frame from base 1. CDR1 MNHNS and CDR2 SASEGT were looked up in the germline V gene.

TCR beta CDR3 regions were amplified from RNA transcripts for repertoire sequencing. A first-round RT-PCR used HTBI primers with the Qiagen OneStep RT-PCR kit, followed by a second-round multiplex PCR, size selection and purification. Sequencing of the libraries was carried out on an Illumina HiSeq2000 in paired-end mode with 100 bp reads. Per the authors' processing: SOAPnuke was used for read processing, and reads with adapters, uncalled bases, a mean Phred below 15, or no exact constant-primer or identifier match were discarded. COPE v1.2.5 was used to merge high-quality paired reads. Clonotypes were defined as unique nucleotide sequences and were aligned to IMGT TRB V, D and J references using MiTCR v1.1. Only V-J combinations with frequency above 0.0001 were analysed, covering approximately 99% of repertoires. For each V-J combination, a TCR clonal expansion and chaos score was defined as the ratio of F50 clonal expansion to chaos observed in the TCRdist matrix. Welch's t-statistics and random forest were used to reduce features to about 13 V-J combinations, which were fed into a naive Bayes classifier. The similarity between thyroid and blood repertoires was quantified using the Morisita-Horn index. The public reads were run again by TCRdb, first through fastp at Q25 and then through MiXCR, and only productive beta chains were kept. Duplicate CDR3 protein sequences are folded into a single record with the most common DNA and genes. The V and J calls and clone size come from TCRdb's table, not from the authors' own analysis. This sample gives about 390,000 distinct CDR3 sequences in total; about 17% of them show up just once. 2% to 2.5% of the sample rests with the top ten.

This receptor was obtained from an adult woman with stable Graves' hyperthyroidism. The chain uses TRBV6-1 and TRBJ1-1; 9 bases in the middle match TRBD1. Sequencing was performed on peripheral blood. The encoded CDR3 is CASRRPRTGVNTEAFF. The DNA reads TGTGCCAGCAGGAGACCCCGGACAGGGGTAAACACTGAAGCTTTCTTT.